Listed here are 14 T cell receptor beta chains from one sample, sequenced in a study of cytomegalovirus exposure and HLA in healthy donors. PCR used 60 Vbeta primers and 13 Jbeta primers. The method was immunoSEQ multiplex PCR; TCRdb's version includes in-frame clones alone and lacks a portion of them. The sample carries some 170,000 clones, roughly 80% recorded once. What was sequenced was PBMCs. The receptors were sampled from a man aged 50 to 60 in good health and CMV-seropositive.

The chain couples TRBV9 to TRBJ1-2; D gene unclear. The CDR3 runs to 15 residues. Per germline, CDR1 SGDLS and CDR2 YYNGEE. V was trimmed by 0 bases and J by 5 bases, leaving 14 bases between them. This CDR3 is CASSVAGSGSYGYTF. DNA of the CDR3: TGTGCCAGCAGCGTAGCCGGGTCGGGTAGTTATGGCTACACCTTC.

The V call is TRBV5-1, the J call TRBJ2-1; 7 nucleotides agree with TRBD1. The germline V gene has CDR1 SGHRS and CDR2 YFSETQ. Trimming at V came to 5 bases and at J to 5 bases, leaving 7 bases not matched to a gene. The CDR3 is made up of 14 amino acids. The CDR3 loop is CASRPGTANNEQFF. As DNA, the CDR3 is TGCGCCAGCAGACCCGGGACAGCTAACAATGAGCAGTTCTTC.

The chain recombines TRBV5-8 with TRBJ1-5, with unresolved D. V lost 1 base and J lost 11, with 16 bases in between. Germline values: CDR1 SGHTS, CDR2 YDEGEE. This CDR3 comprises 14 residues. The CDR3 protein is CASSLNTAASSQHF. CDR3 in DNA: TGTGCCAGCAGCTTGAACACAGCCGCGAGTTCCCAGCATTTT.

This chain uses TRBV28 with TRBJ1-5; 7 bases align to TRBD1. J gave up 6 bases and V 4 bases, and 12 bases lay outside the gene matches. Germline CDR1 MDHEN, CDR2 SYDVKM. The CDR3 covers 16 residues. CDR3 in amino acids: CASSSLRDSIIQPQHF. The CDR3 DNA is TGTGCCAGCAGTTCCCTCCGGGACAGTATAATTCAGCCCCAGCATTTT.

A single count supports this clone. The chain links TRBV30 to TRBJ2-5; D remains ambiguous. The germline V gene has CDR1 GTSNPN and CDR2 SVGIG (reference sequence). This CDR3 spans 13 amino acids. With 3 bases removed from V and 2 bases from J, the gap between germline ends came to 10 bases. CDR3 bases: TGTGCCTGGAGAGTGGCAGGACAAGAGACCCAGTACTTC. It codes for CAWRVAGQETQYF.

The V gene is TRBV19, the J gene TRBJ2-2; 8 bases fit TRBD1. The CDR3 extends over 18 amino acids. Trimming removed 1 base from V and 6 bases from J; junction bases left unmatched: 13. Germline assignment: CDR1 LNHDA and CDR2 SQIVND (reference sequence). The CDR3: CASSIGRTGQLRAGELFF. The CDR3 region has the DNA TGTGCCAGTAGTATAGGGAGGACAGGGCAACTAAGAGCCGGGGAGCTGTTTTTT.

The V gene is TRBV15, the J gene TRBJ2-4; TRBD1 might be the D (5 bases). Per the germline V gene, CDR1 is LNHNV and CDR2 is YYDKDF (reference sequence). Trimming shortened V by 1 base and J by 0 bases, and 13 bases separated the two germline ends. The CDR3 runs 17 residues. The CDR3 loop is CATSRVGQGLAKNIQYF. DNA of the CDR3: TGTGCCACCAGCAGAGTTGGTCAGGGTCTAGCCAAAAACATTCAGTACTTC.

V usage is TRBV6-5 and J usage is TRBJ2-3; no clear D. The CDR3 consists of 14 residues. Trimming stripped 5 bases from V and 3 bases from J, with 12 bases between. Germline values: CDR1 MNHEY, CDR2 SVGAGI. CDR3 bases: TGTGCCAGCAGTATTGTCCCCCGGACAGATACGCAGTATTTT. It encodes CASSIVPRTDTQYF.

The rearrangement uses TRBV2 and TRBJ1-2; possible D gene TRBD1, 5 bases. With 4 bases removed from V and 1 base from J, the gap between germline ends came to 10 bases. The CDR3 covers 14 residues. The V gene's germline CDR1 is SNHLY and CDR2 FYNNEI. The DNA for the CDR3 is TGTGCCAGCAGTGCGGGACTCCTTAACTATGGCTACACCTTC. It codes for CASSAGLLNYGYTF.

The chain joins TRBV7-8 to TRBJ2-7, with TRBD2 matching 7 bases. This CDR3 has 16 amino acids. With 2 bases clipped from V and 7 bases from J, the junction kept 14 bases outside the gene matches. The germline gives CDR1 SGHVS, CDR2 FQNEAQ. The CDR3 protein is CASSLLPTGTGGEQYF. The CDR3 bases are TGTGCCAGCAGCTTACTACCGACCGGGACGGGAGGAGAGCAGTACTTC.

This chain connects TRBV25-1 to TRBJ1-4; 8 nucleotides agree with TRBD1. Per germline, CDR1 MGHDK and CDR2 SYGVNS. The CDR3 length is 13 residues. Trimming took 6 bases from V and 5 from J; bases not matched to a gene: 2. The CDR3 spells CASSRQGNEKLFF. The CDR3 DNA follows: TGTGCCAGCAGCCGACAGGGGAATGAAAAACTGTTTTTT.

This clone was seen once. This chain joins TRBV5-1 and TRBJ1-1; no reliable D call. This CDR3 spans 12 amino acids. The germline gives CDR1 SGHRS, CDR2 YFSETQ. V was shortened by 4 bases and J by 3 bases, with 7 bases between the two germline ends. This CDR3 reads CASSTRDTEAFF. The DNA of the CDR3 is TGCGCCAGCAGCACTAGGGACACTGAAGCTTTCTTT.

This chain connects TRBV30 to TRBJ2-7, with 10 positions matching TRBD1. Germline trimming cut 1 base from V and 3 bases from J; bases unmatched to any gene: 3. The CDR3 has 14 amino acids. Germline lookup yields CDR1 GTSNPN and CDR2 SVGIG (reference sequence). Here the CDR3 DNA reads TGTGCCTGGAGTGGGGACAGGGGCCACTACGAGCAGTACTTC. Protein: CAWSGDRGHYEQYF.

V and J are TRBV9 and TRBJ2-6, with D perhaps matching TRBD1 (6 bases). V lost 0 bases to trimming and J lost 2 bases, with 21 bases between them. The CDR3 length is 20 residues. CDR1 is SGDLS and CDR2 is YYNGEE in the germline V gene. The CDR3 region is CASSVEAGARGWAGANVLTF. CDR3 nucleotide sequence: TGTGCCAGCAGCGTAGAGGCAGGGGCCAGGGGATGGGCTGGGGCCAACGTCCTGACTTTC.